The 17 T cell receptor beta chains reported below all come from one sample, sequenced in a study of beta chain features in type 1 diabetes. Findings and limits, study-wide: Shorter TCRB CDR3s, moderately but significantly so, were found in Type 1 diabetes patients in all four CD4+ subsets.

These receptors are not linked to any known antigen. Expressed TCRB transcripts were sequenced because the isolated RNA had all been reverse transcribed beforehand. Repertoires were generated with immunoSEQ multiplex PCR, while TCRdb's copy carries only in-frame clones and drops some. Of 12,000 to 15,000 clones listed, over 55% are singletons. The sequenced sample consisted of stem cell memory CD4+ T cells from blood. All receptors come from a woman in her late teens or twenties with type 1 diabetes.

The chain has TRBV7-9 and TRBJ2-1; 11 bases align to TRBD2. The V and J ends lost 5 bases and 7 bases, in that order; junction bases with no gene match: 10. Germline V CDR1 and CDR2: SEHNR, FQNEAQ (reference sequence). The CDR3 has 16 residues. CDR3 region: CASSLLTSGSGNEQFF. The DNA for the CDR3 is TGTGCCAGCAGCCTCCTCACTAGCGGGAGTGGGAATGAGCAGTTCTTC.

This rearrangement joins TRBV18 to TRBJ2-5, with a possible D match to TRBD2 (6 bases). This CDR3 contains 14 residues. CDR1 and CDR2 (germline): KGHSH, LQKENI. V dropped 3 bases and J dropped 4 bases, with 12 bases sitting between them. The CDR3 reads CASSPGAAGETQYF. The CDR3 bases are TGTGCCAGCTCACCCGGGGCAGCGGGAGAGACCCAGTACTTC.

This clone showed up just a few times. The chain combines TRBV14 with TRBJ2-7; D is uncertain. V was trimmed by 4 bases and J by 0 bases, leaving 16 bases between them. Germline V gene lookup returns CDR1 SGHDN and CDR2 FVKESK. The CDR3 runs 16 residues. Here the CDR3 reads CASSRLFGQASYEQYF. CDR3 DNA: TGTGCCAGCAGCCGCCTATTTGGTCAGGCCTCCTACGAGCAGTACTTC.

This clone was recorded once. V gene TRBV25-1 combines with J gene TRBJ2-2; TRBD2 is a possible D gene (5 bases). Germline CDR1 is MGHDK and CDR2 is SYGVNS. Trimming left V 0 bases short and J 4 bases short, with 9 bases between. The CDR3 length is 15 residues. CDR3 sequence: CASSEYTGFTGELFF. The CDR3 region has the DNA TGTGCCAGCAGTGAATATACGGGGTTCACCGGGGAGCTGTTTTTT.

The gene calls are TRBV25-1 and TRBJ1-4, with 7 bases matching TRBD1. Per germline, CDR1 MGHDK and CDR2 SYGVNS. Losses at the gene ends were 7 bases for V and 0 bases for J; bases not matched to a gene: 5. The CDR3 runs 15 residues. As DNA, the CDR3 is TGTGCCAGCACTCGGGACAGCACAACTAATGAAAAACTGTTTTTT. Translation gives CASTRDSTTNEKLFF.

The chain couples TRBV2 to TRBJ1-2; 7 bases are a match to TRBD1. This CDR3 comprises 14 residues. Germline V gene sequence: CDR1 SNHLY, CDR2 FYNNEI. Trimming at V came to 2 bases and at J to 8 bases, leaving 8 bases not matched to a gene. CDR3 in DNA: TGTGCCAGCAGTGAATCGGGACAGAGAGGCGGCTACACCTTC. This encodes CASSESGQRGGYTF.

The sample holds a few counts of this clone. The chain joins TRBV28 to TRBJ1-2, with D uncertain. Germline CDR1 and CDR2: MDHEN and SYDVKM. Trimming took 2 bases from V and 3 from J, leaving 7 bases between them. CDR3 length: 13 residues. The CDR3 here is CASSLRGYYGYTF. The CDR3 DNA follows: TGTGCCAGCAGTTTACGCGGGTACTATGGCTACACCTTC.

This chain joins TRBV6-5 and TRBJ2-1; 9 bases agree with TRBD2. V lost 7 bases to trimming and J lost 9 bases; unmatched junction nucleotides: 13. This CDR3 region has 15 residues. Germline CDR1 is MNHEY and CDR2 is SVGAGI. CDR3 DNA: TGTGCCAGCAAGGGGGGCAGCGGGGGGCTGCTTGAGCAGTTCTTC. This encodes CASKGGSGGLLEQFF.

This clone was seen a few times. CDR3 nucleotides: TGTGCCACCAGCAGAGCGCCCCGTCAAGTCGGAGGGCCTCGTAGCAATGAGCAGTTCTTC. Translated, it gives CATSRAPRQVGGPRSNEQFF. The chain links TRBV15 to TRBJ2-1; D may be TRBD2 (6 bases). The CDR3 extends over 20 amino acids. Germline V gives CDR1 LNHNV, CDR2 YYDKDF (reference sequence). The V gene lost 1 base and the J gene lost 6 bases, with 28 bases spanning the gap.

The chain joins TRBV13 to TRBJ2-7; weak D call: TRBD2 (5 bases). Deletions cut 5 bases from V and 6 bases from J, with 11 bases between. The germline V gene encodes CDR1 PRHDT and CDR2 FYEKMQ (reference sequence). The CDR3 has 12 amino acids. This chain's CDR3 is CASSIPEGEQYF. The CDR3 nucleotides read TGTGCCAGCAGCATCCCCGAGGGCGAGCAGTACTTC.

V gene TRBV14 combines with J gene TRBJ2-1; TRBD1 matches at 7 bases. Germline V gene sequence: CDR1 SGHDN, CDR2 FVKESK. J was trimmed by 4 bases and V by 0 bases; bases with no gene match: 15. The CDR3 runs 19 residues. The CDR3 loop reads CASSQDTSPWDRTYNEQFF. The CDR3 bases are TGTGCCAGCAGCCAAGACACGTCGCCATGGGACAGAACGTACAATGAGCAGTTCTTC. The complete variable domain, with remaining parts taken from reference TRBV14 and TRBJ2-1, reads EAGVTQFPSHSVIEKGQTVTLRCDPISGHDNLYWYRRVMGKEIKFLLHFVKESKQDESGMPNNRFLAERTGGTYSTLKVQPAELEDSGVYFCASSQDTSPWDRTYNEQFFGPGTRLTVL.

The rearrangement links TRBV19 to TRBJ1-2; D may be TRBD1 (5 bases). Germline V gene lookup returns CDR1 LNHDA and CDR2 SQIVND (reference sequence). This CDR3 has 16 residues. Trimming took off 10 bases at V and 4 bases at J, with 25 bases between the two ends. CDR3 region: CATRPFMGQGAYGYTF. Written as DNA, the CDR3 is TGTGCCACCCGACCTTTTATGGGGCAGGGTGCCTATGGCTACACCTTC.

CDR3: CASSLYTEAFF. The CDR3, as DNA: TGTGCCAGCTCCCTTTACACTGAAGCTTTCTTT. The rearrangement links TRBV2 to TRBJ1-1; D is unclear. The CDR3 runs 11 residues. Germline CDR1 reads SNHLY; CDR2 reads FYNNEI. The V end lost 8 bases, the J end lost 3 bases, and 7 bases lay between the germline ends.

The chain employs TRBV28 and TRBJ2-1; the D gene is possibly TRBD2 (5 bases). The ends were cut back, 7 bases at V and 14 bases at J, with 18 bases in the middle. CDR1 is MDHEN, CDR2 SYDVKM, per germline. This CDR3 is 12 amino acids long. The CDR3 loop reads CASTSLGWEKFF. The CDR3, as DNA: TGTGCCAGCACTTCCCTGGGCTGGGAGAAGTTCTTC. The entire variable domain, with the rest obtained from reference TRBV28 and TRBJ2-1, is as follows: DVKVTQSSRYLVKRTGEKVFLECVQDMDHENMFWYRQDPGLGLRLIYFSYDVKMKEKGDIPEGYSVSREKKERFSLILESASTNQTSMYLCASTSLGWEKFFGPGTRLTVL.

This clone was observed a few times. CDR3 coding DNA: TGTGCCAGCAGCAACCTAGCGGGCCCCTACAATGAGCAGTTCTTC. This encodes CASSNLAGPYNEQFF. The rearrangement links TRBV14 to TRBJ2-1; 8 positions agree with TRBD2. Germline V gene sequence: CDR1 SGHDN, CDR2 FVKESK. Trimming cost V 5 bases and J 2 bases; bases outside gene matches: 5. The CDR3 runs 15 residues.

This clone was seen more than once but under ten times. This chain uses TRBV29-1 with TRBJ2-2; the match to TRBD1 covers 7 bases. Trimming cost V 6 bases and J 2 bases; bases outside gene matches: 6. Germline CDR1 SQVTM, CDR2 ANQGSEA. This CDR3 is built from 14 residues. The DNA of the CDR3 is TGCAGCGTCTCCACAGGGGTTAACACCGGGGAGCTGTTTTTT. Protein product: CSVSTGVNTGELFF.

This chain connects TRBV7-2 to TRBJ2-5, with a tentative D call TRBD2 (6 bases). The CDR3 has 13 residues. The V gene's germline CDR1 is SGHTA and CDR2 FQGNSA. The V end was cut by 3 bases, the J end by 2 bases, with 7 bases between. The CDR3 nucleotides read TGTGCCAGCAGCTTCGCGGGGCAAGAGACCCAGTACTTC. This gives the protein CASSFAGQETQYF.